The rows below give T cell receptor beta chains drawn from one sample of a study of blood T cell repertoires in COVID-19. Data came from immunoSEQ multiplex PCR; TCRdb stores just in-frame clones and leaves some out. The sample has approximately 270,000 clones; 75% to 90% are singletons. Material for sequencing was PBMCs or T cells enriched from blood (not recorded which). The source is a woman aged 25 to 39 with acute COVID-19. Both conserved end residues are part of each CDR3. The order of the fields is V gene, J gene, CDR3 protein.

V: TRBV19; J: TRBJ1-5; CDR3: CASSTAGGGNQPQHF
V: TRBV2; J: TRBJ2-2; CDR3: CASSGQARSGELFF
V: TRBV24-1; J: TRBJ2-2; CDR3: CATGEGTTGELFF
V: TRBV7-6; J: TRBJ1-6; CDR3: CASSLADRVNNSPLHF
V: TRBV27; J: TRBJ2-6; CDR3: CASSRLSSGSGANVLTF
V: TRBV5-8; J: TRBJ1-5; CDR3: CASSMGAGSNQPQHF
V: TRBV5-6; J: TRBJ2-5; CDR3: CASSTGPGQETQYF
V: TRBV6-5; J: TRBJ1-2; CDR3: CASSPAPEGGYTF
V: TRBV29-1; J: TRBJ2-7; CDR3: CSVNGQDYEQYF
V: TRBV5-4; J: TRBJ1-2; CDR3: CASSLGQGFTF
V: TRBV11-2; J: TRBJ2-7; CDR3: CASSFSVPSSYEQYF
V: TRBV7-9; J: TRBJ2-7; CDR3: CASSVYRGFDEQYF
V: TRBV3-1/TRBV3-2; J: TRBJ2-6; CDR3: CASSRNLAGVSGANVLTF
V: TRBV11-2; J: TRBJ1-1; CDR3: CASSLDSHGTGPGAFF
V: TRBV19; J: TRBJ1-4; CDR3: CASSISTDATNEKLFF
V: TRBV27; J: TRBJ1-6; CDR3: CASSRIRDSNNSPLHF
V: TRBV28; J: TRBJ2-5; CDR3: CASSPPPHSDQSAEYF
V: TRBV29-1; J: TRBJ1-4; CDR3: CSVYTGGNEKLFF
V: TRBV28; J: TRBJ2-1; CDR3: CASSRTGSSSYNEQFF
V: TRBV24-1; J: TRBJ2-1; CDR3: CATSDYILAGSDEQFF
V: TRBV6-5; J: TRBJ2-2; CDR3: CASKKAGVPGELFF
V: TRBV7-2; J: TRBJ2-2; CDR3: CASSEATGTGELFF
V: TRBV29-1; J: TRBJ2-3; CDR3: CSAHGLAGVDTQYF
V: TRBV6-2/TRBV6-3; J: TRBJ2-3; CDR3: CASSPSLLADTDTQYF
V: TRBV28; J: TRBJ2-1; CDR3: CATMTDTYNEQFF
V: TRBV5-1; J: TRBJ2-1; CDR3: CASTTGQTSGTYNEQFF
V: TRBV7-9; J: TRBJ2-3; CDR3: CASSTGQDEDTQYF
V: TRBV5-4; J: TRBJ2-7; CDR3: CASNPSAAAGVNEQYF